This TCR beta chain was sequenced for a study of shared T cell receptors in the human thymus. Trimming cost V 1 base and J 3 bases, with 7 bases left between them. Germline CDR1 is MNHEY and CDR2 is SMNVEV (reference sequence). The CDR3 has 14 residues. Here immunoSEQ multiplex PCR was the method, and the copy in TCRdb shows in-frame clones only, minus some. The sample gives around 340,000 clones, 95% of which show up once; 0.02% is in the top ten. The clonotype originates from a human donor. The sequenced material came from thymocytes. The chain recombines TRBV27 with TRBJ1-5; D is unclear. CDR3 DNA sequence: TGTGCCAGCAGTTTATGGGTAAACAATCAGCCCCAGCATTTT. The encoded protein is CASSLWVNNQPQHF.